This T cell receptor beta chain is from a study of beta chain features in type 1 diabetes. Germline V gene data show CDR1 as SGHTA and CDR2 as FQGNSA. With 1 base removed from V and 1 base from J, the gap between germline ends came to 5 bases. The CDR3 is 13 residues long. The isolated RNA, all of it, was reverse transcribed, so expressed TCRB transcripts were what got sequenced. Clones were read by immunoSEQ multiplex PCR, and TCRdb kept only the in-frame ones, dropping some. The sample has 130,000 or so clones, 15% to 20% seen once. Whole-study findings and limits: Shortening that was moderate but significant affected the TCRB CDR3s of Type 1 diabetes patients in all four CD4+ subsets.

The authors sorted CD4+ naive, central memory, regulatory and stem cell-like memory cells via CD45RO/CCR7/CD25/CD127/CD95/CD27. This clone has just a few counts. The target antigen is unknown. This sequence joins TRBV7-2 and TRBJ2-7; the D is unclear. Material: central memory CD4+ T cells from blood. This TCR derives from a man younger than 35 with type 1 diabetes. The CDR3 DNA reads TGTGCCAGCAGCTTAGGTGCTTCCTACGAGCAGTACTTC. As protein: CASSLGASYEQYF.